One sample yielded the 18 T cell receptor beta chains listed below, sequenced in a study of blood T cell repertoires in COVID-19. TCRdb keeps only in-frame clones here, not all; method: immunoSEQ multiplex PCR. This sample has approximately 110,000 clones, with 85% to 90% found just once. Sequencing was performed on peripheral blood. The receptors stem from a woman aged 45-60 years with acute or convalescent COVID-19.

The chain employs TRBV28 and TRBJ1-6; D perhaps matches TRBD1 (5 bases). The V and J ends lost 7 bases and 10 bases respectively, with 14 bases between them. CDR3 length equals 13 residues. Germline V gene data show CDR1 as MDHEN and CDR2 as SYDVKM. The DNA of the CDR3 is TGTGCCAGCACCGTAGACAGTAGATCACCCCTCCACTTT. Translating it yields CASTVDSRSPLHF.

The chain is built from TRBV2 and TRBJ1-1; no clear D. The CDR3 is 11 residues long. The germline V gene encodes CDR1 SNHLY and CDR2 FYNNEI. V lost 4 bases and J lost 10, with 10 bases in between. The CDR3 loop reads CASSVQVGAFF. CDR3 nucleotide sequence: TGTGCCAGCAGTGTCCAGGTAGGAGCTTTCTTT.

The rearrangement joins TRBV7-2 to TRBJ1-2; D gene ambiguous. The CDR3 length is 13 residues. Germline V gene data show CDR1 as SGHTA and CDR2 as FQGNSA. Trimming removed 3 bases from V and 8 bases from J, with 13 bases in between. The CDR3 bases are TGTGCCAGCAGCTTCGGCGGGGAGGGCGGCTACACCTTC. It codes for CASSFGGEGGYTF.

V gene TRBV7-2 combines with J gene TRBJ2-7; 13 bases align to TRBD2. Looked up from germline, CDR1 is SGHTA and CDR2 is FQGNSA. Trimming took 4 bases from V and 4 from J; bases not matched to a gene: 7. This CDR3 is 16 amino acids long. The CDR3 protein is CASSSGLAGLGYEQYF. DNA for the CDR3: TGTGCCAGCAGCTCGGGACTAGCGGGACTTGGGTACGAGCAGTACTTC.

V is TRBV2 and J is TRBJ1-5; possible D gene TRBD1, 5 bases. V lost 6 bases and J 3 bases, leaving 15 bases between the germline ends. In germline, CDR1 is SNHLY, CDR2 FYNNEI. This CDR3 has 15 amino acids. The CDR3 protein is CASRGLGGDNQPQHF. The DNA of the CDR3 is TGTGCCAGCAGGGGCCTTGGGGGGGACAATCAGCCCCAGCATTTT.

This sequence joins TRBV2 and TRBJ2-7; D call uncertain. V was trimmed by 5 bases and J by 5 bases, leaving 16 bases between them. CDR3 length: 14 amino acids. The V gene's germline CDR1 is SNHLY and CDR2 FYNNEI. The CDR3 nucleotides are TGTGCCAGCAGTACGACGGTAGGCGCGGACGAGCAGTACTTC. Translating gives CASSTTVGADEQYF.

About this clone itself: The junction departs from germline at one end; a sequencing error may be responsible. The chain couples TRBV28 to TRBJ1-2; 10 nucleotides match TRBD1. Germline V gene lookup returns CDR1 MDHEN and CDR2 SYDVKM. This CDR3 has 13 amino acids. CDR3 in DNA: TGTGCCAGCAGTTCTCCTGACACGGGACAGGGGTTCTTC. Its translation is CASSSPDTGQGFF.

The chain links TRBV4-1 to TRBJ1-5, with 12 bases identical to TRBD1. Trimming took 4 bases from V and 7 from J; bases not matched to a gene: 11. The CDR3 totals 17 residues. Germline V gene data show CDR1 as MGHRA and CDR2 as YSYEKL. CDR3 sequence: CASSLTGTGGQRQPQHF. DNA of the CDR3: TGCGCCAGCAGCCTTACCGGGACAGGGGGCCAGAGGCAGCCCCAGCATTTT.

The CDR3 bases are TGTGCCATCAGTGAGGGGGCGCACGCGACTTTCTTT. Its translation: CAISEGAHATFF. The V call is TRBV10-3, the J call TRBJ1-1; weak D call: TRBD1 (5 bases). V lost 2 bases to trimming and J lost 12 bases, with 13 bases between them. Germline loops: CDR1 ENHRY, CDR2 SYGVKD. The CDR3 is 12 residues long.

This chain joins TRBV19 and TRBJ1-6; D is undetermined. V gave up 7 bases and J gave up 8 bases, with 15 bases separating them. The CDR3 is 14 residues long. From germline, CDR1 is LNHDA and CDR2 SQIVND (reference sequence). This chain's CDR3 is CASNKGSDYSPLHF. The CDR3 DNA follows: TGTGCCAGTAATAAAGGCAGTGACTATTCACCCCTCCACTTT.

The chain carries TRBV3-1 (or the pseudogene TRBV3-2) and TRBJ1-6, with D maybe TRBD1 (5 bases). Trimming removed 0 bases at V and 7 bases at J, with 10 bases between. The CDR3 has 15 residues. The germline gives CDR1 LGHDT, CDR2 YNNKEL (reference sequence). CDR3 nucleotides: TGTGCCAGCAGCCAAGATCAGGAGGGGAATTCACCCCTCCACTTT. This encodes CASSQDQEGNSPLHF.

DNA for the CDR3: TGCGCCAGCGTCATCGGTGTAGGGGGATACACTGAAGCTTTCTTT. It codes for CASVIGVGGYTEAFF. The chain carries TRBV5-1 and TRBJ1-1; D might be TRBD1 (6 bases). Germline CDR1 SGHRS, CDR2 YFSETQ. This CDR3 contains 15 residues. V lost 7 bases, J lost 3 bases, and 19 bases lay in between.

The chain is built from TRBV9 and TRBJ2-1, with 11 bases that match TRBD2. V shed 7 bases, J shed 2 bases, and the junction held 11 bases outside the gene matches. Germline assignment: CDR1 SGDLS and CDR2 YYNGEE. This CDR3 has 17 residues. The CDR3: CASGRGSGRGAYNEQFF. CDR3 bases: TGTGCCAGCGGTCGTGGTAGCGGGAGGGGCGCCTACAATGAGCAGTTCTTC.

The gene calls are TRBV21-1 and TRBJ2-7; whether TRBD2, the table's D call, matches the DNA was not checked. TRBV21-1 is reported as a pseudogene. The CDR3 is made up of 15 amino acids. The CDR3 protein is CASSASGTSAYEQYF. CDR3 sequence (DNA): TGTGCCAGCAGCGCCTCCGGGACTTCAGCCTACGAGCAGTACTTC.

The CDR3 DNA reads TGTGCCAGCAGTCTCCGCCTAAGGACTACCGCCTACGAGCAGTACTTC. Amino acids: CASSLRLRTTAYEQYF. This chain joins TRBV28 and TRBJ2-7; weak D call: TRBD2 (6 bases). The V gene's germline CDR1 is MDHEN and CDR2 SYDVKM. Trimming stripped 5 bases from V and 2 bases from J, with 19 bases between. The CDR3 is 16 residues long.

This chain connects TRBV7-7 to TRBJ2-7, with 14 bases that match TRBD2. Looked up from germline, CDR1 is SSHAT and CDR2 is FNYEAQ (reference sequence). With 5 bases clipped from V and 3 bases from J, the junction kept 3 bases outside the gene matches. The CDR3 sequence is 15 residues long. The DNA of the CDR3 is TGTGCCAGCAGCCCGGGACTAGCGGGGGACTACGAGCAGTACTTC. Translation: CASSPGLAGDYEQYF. Combining the CDR3 with reference TRBV7-7 and TRBJ2-7 gives the whole variable domain GAGVSQSPRYKVTKRGQDVTLRCDPISSHATLYWYQQALGQGPEFLTYFNYEAQPDKSGLPSDRFSAERPEGSISTLTIQRTEQRDSAMYRCASSPGLAGDYEQYFGPGTRLTVT.

The chain uses TRBV2 and TRBJ1-2; D call uncertain. The CDR3 extends over 14 amino acids. Germline V gene data show CDR1 as SNHLY and CDR2 as FYNNEI. V lost 7 bases to trimming and J lost 7 bases, with 19 bases between them. The CDR3 bases are TGTGCCAGCACCCTATCCCCCAAAGATACTGGCTACACCTTC. This translates into CASTLSPKDTGYTF.

The chain is built from TRBV24-1 and TRBJ1-2, with a weak D call TRBD1 (6 bases). The CDR3 runs 13 residues. Trimming took 5 bases from V and 7 from J, leaving 13 bases between them. CDR1 KGHDR and CDR2 SFDVKD come from the germline V gene. The CDR3 nucleotides are TGTGCCACCAGTGGGGGGCAGGGTGCTGGCTACACCTTC. This gives the protein CATSGGQGAGYTF.